The clone carrying this T cell receptor (beta chain) was observed a few times. V lost 6 bases and J lost 7, with 15 bases in between. The CDR3 extends over 13 amino acids. Germline loops: CDR1 SQVTM, CDR2 ANQGSEA. The data are from a study of control samples from healthy donors and cancer patients. The protocol was immunoSEQ multiplex PCR, while the TCRdb copy is restricted to in-frame clones and leaves out a portion. The repertoire holds 150,000 to 200,000 clones, with 90% to 95% as singletons. The TCR sequence derives from a woman aged 30 to 39 in good health. The sample comprised blood. The V call is TRBV29-1, the J call TRBJ2-2; D is possibly TRBD1 (7 bases). The CDR3 coding sequence is TGCAGCGTCGAGGGGGCGCGGGACGGGGAGCTGTTTTTT. Protein sequence: CSVEGARDGELFF.